The 27 T cell receptor beta chains below come from one sample, sequenced in a study of monozygotic twins with inflammatory bowel disease. TCRdb reprocessed the 5' RACE reads and keeps a single row for each CDR3 protein, giving no DNA. The table for this sample gives over 35,000 distinct CDR3 sequences. Sequencing was performed on blood. These receptors all stem from a human donor with ulcerative colitis or Crohn's disease, or a healthy co-twin of an affected twin (not recorded which).

The chain has TRBV7-3 and TRBJ2-2. Per the germline V gene, CDR1 is SGHTA and CDR2 is FQGTGA. This CDR3 has 14 amino acids. CDR3 protein: CASSHQTNTGELFF.

J is TRBJ1-5 and V is TRBV27. Germline CDR1 and CDR2: MNHEY and SMNVEV (reference sequence). This CDR3 region has 13 residues. The CDR3 reads CASSFRGNQPQHF.

This chain connects TRBV6-1 to TRBJ2-7; the D call from TCRdb, TRBD2, cannot be confirmed without DNA. The CDR3 extends over 15 amino acids. From germline, CDR1 is MNHNS and CDR2 SASEGT. The CDR3 region is CASRMSASGPYEQYF.

The chain links TRBV9 to TRBJ2-2; TCRdb designates TRBD2, a call that cannot be tested without DNA. The CDR3 extends over 18 amino acids. Per the germline V gene, CDR1 is SGDLS and CDR2 is YYNGEE. This CDR3 is CASSGSSKRVENTGELFF.

The chain employs TRBV10-3 and TRBJ1-5. Germline V CDR1 and CDR2: ENHRY, SYGVKD. The CDR3 consists of 14 residues. CDR3 sequence: CAISQEVSNQPQHF.

The V call is TRBV6-2 or TRBV6-3, the J call TRBJ2-7; TCRdb calls TRBD1, which cannot be checked without DNA. This CDR3 comprises 11 residues. Germline CDR1 MNHEY, CDR2 SVGEGT. CDR3 residues: CASSWTEEQYF.

This chain uses TRBV20-1 with TRBJ2-3. CDR1 is DFQATT and CDR2 is SNEGSKA in the germline V gene (reference sequence). This CDR3 is 14 amino acids long. CDR3 protein: CSASPRSGTDTQYF.

The rearrangement joins TRBV12-3 or TRBV12-4 to TRBJ2-1; there is no DNA to check the TCRdb D call of TRBD1. This CDR3 spans 16 amino acids. This chain's CDR3 is CASSMGRPDSYNEQFF.

The chain carries TRBV5-1 and TRBJ2-1; TCRdb names TRBD2, which stays unverified in the absence of DNA. Germline V gene sequence: CDR1 SGHRS, CDR2 YFSETQ. The CDR3 length is 16 residues. This CDR3 is CASSSYGLADGNEQFF. Full variable domain (missing parts from reference TRBV5-1 and TRBJ2-1): KAGVTQTPRYLIKTRGQQVTLSCSPISGHRSVSWYQQTPGQGLQFLFEYFSETQRNKGNFPGRFSGRQFSNSRSEMNVSTLELGDSALYLCASSSYGLADGNEQFFGPGTRLTVL.

The rearrangement joins TRBV20-1 to TRBJ2-7. The germline CDR1 and CDR2 sequences are DFQATT and SNEGSKA (reference sequence). The CDR3 extends over 11 amino acids. The CDR3 region is CSARDPNEQYF.

The V gene is TRBV7-7, the J gene TRBJ2-1; TCRdb outputs TRBD1, but without DNA this stays unchecked. The CDR3 sequence is 15 residues long. The germline V gene has CDR1 SSHAT and CDR2 FNYEAQ (reference sequence). The CDR3 protein is CASSPGQGETDEQFF.

The chain recombines TRBV29-1 with TRBJ2-1; checking the TCRdb D call of TRBD2 is not possible without DNA. CDR3 length: 13 residues. Germline V lookup: CDR1 SQVTM, CDR2 ANQGSEA. CDR3 loop: CSFGTLINNEQFF.

The chain links TRBV4-1 to TRBJ1-4. This CDR3 contains 17 residues. Germline V CDR1 and CDR2: MGHRA, YSYEKL. The CDR3 protein is CASSQLDWDTTNEKLFF.

The chain employs TRBV6-5 and TRBJ2-5; TCRdb outputs TRBD1, but without DNA this stays unchecked. Germline CDR1 MNHEY, CDR2 SVGAGI. This CDR3 spans 15 amino acids. The CDR3 reads CASSSEPTGGETQYF.

The chain carries TRBV11-2 and TRBJ1-1; TCRdb reports TRBD1, a call that lacks DNA to check it against. The CDR3 consists of 14 residues. Germline loops: CDR1 SGHAT, CDR2 FQNNGV. The chain's CDR3 is CASSLEGRDNEAFF.

V gene TRBV2 combines with J gene TRBJ1-1; the TCRdb D gene call, TRBD1, has no DNA to confirm it. The CDR3 covers 13 residues. The V gene's germline CDR1 is SNHLY and CDR2 FYNNEI. The CDR3 region is CASIQTERTEAFF. The whole variable domain, filled in from reference TRBV2 and TRBJ1-1, reads EPEVTQTPSHQVTQMGQEVILRCVPISNHLYFYWYRQILGQKVEFLVSFYNNEISEKSEIFDDQFSVERPDGSNFTLKIRSTKLEDSAMYFCASIQTERTEAFFGQGTRLTVV.

The CDR3 reads CASRPLSTDTQYF. This chain joins TRBV27 and TRBJ2-3. Germline-derived CDR1 and CDR2 are MNHEY and SMNVEV (reference sequence). This CDR3 region has 13 residues.

V usage is TRBV15 and J usage is TRBJ1-1. CDR1 is LNHNV and CDR2 is YYDKDF in the germline V gene (reference sequence). CDR3 length: 14 residues. The CDR3 sequence is CATSRDWRDTEAFF.

The chain uses TRBV18 and TRBJ2-7; TCRdb names TRBD1, which stays unverified in the absence of DNA. The length of the CDR3 is 15 residues. The germline gives CDR1 KGHSH, CDR2 LQKENI. CDR3 amino acids: CASSGGTGGSYEQYF. The entire variable domain, with the rest obtained from reference TRBV18 and TRBJ2-7, is as follows: NAGVMQNPRHLVRRRGQEARLRCSPMKGHSHVYWYRQLPEEGLKFMVYLQKENIIDESGMPKERFSAEFPKEGPSILRIQQVVRGDSAAYFCASSGGTGGSYEQYFGPGTRLTVT.

The chain combines TRBV2 with TRBJ1-1; TCRdb returns TRBD1, unconfirmable since there is no DNA. The CDR3 contains 18 residues. CDR1 and CDR2 (germline): SNHLY, FYNNEI. CDR3: CASSLSGVYSVGRTEAFF.

The chain is built from TRBV23-1 and TRBJ2-4; TCRdb names TRBD2, which stays unverified in the absence of DNA. TRBV23-1 counts as an open reading frame of uncertain function. The CDR3 is 16 amino acids. The CDR3 region is CASSQSPERAKNIQYF.

The chain joins TRBV4-3 to TRBJ1-5. Germline assignment: CDR1 LGHNA and CDR2 YSLEER. This CDR3 spans 13 amino acids. The CDR3 reads CASSPAWDQPQHF.

The V gene is TRBV29-1, the J gene TRBJ2-5; TCRdb calls TRBD1, which cannot be checked without DNA. The CDR3 length is 13 residues. Germline CDR1 is SQVTM and CDR2 is ANQGSEA. The CDR3 protein is CSVTGTGQETQYF.

The chain uses TRBV3-1 and TRBJ2-1; TCRdb's D call of TRBD1 is untestable without DNA. CDR3 size: 15 residues. The germline V gene encodes CDR1 LGHDT and CDR2 YNNKEL (reference sequence). This CDR3 is CASSQLTGGNNEQFF.

The chain employs TRBV3-1 and TRBJ2-2; no DNA is available, so the TRBD2 call from TCRdb remains unchecked. CDR3 size: 17 residues. CDR1 and CDR2 (germline): LGHDT, YNNKEL (reference sequence). The CDR3 sequence is CASSQGTSGRGPGELFF.

This chain links TRBV5-1 with TRBJ2-7. The CDR3 consists of 14 residues. Germline values: CDR1 SGHRS, CDR2 YFSETQ. The CDR3 region is CASSLRDTFYEQYF.

The chain links TRBV7-3 to TRBJ2-5; the D gene TCRdb calls, TRBD2, cannot be checked with no DNA. The CDR3 has 16 amino acids. The germline V gene has CDR1 SGHTA and CDR2 FQGTGA. CDR3: CASSLTGRGEGETQYF. The whole variable domain, remainder taken from reference TRBV7-3 and TRBJ2-5, is GAGVSQTPSNKVTEKGKYVELRCDPISGHTALYWYRQSLGQGPEFLIYFQGTGAADDSGLPNDRFFAVRPEGSVSTLKIQRTERGDSAVYLCASSLTGRGEGETQYFGPGTRLLVL.